This TCR beta chain was captured by sequencing in a study of blood T cell repertoires in COVID-19. About the study: COVID-19 samples collected from the United States, Italy and Spain covered acute and convalescent phases. Sources were T cells, B-cell-depleted T cells, or PBMCs; the material itself was cDNA or gDNA.

The V and J ends lost 4 bases and 3 bases respectively, with 5 bases between them. Germline CDR1 and CDR2: SGHNT and YYREEE (reference sequence). This CDR3 has 12 amino acids. In the authors' methods: Amplification from reference gene primers served as the basis for estimated nucleated cell counts. Generated by immunoSEQ multiplex PCR, the TCRdb table keeps only in-frame clones and is missing some. V and J calls and clone size are those listed in that table; D and trimming were worked out from the DNA. The sample lists about 320,000 clones, approximately 89% occurring once. Enrolled during active infection, Seattle patients were then followed longitudinally.

Sample: peripheral blood. This clonotype was obtained from a woman aged 25 to 39 with COVID-19, enrolled during active disease. The chain uses TRBV5-4 and TRBJ1-5; D is uncertain. This CDR3 is CASSRPNQPQHF. CDR3 DNA: TGTGCCAGCAGCCGTCCCAATCAGCCCCAGCATTTT. Together with reference TRBV5-4 and TRBJ1-5, the CDR3 gives the full variable domain: ETGVTQSPTHLIKTRGQQVTLRCSSQSGHNTVSWYQQALGQGPQFIFQYYREEENGRGNFPPRFSGLQFPNYSSELNVNALELDDSALYLCASSRPNQPQHFGDGTRLSIL.